This T cell receptor (beta chain) was captured in a study of blood T cells in healthy people across ages. To note about this clonotype: Its antigen is unknown.

The CDR3 extends over 15 amino acids. From germline, CDR1 is SGHTA and CDR2 FQGTGA. After removal of 5 bases from V and 9 bases from J, the junction contained 10 bases not matched to a gene. The study, taken as a whole, reports: Per million T cells, TCR beta diversity dropped roughly linearly as age increased.

Next came a second PCR, run for roughly 6 to 11 cycles, which used a sample-barcoded 5' primer along with a J-beta primer mix. TCRdb processed the 5' RACE reads anew with MiXCR; each CDR3 protein has one entry. Among more than 1.4 million distinct CDR3 sequences listed, about 43% were seen once. This sequence originates from a woman under 30 in good health. The chain employs TRBV7-3 and TRBJ2-3; 11 bases agree with TRBD2. Sequences were obtained from blood. The CDR3 DNA is TGTGCCAGCAGCCCCCTAGCGGGGGGCCGCGGGACGCAGTATTTT. It translates to CASSPLAGGRGTQYF. Looking up the rest from reference TRBV7-3 and TRBJ2-3 gives the full variable domain: GAGVSQTPSNKVTEKGKYVELRCDPISGHTALYWYRQSLGQGPEFLIYFQGTGAADDSGLPNDRFFAVRPEGSVSTLKIQRTERGDSAVYLCASSPLAGGRGTQYFGPGTRLTVL.